This is a list of T cell receptor beta chains from one sample in a study of PD-L1 blockade in urothelial cancer. Measured with immunoSEQ multiplex PCR; TCRdb has only the in-frame clones, and not every one. The sample lists roughly 50,000 clones; more than 80% were seen once. This specimen consisted of PBMCs, obtained around atezolizumab (anti-PD-L1) treatment. These receptors originate from a man between 65 and 85 years old with urothelial cancer. CDR3s include the opening cysteine and the closing phenylalanine or tryptophan. D genes are given only for firm matches. Clone size, where shown, is once, few, many, or a class for clones that have expanded.

d_gene: TRBD1; len: 16; abundance: few; j_gene: TRBJ1-5; v_gene: TRBV28; CDR3nt: TGTGCCAGCAGCCATGGTGGGACAGATAGCAATCAGCCCCAGCATTTT; CDR3aa: CASSHGGTDSNQPQHF
d_gene: TRBD1; len: 14; abundance: NA; j_gene: TRBJ1-1; v_gene: TRBV29-1; CDR3nt: TGCAGCGTTGCTACCGGGACAGGGGCCACTGAAGCTTTCTTT; CDR3aa: CSVATGTGATEAFF
d_gene: TRBD1; len: 16; abundance: NA; j_gene: TRBJ2-2; v_gene: TRBV11-2; CDR3nt: TGTGCCAGCAGCCAGGGGGGACAGGGGGGCACCGGGGAGCTGTTTTTT; CDR3aa: CASSQGGQGGTGELFF
d_gene: NA; len: 14; abundance: NA; j_gene: TRBJ1-1; v_gene: TRBV5-4; CDR3nt: TGTGCCAGCAGCTTGGGGCAGGGGAGCACTGAAGCTTTCTTT; CDR3aa: CASSLGQGSTEAFF
d_gene: NA; len: 15; abundance: NA; j_gene: TRBJ2-7; v_gene: TRBV4-1; CDR3nt: TGCGCCAGCAGCCTAACAGGTTATCCATCCTACGAGCAGTACTTC; CDR3aa: CASSLTGYPSYEQYF
d_gene: NA; len: 12; abundance: NA; j_gene: TRBJ2-1; v_gene: TRBV30; CDR3nt: TGTGCCTGCAAACAAGTTTACAATGAGCAGTTCTTC; CDR3aa: CACKQVYNEQFF
d_gene: NA; len: 14; abundance: NA; j_gene: TRBJ2-1; v_gene: TRBV27; CDR3nt: TGTGCCAGCAGTTTGGGCAGCACCTACAATGAGCAGTTCTTC; CDR3aa: CASSLGSTYNEQFF
d_gene: NA; len: 15; abundance: NA; j_gene: TRBJ2-7; v_gene: TRBV28; CDR3nt: TGTGCCAGCAGTCCTCACGGGGGTATCAGCTACGAGCAGTACTTC; CDR3aa: CASSPHGGISYEQYF
d_gene: TRBD1; len: 14; abundance: NA; j_gene: TRBJ2-7; v_gene: TRBV27; CDR3nt: TGTGCCAGCAGTTCGGACAGGGGGCTGTACGAGCAGTACTTC; CDR3aa: CASSSDRGLYEQYF
d_gene: NA; len: 14; abundance: few; j_gene: TRBJ2-3; v_gene: TRBV7-9; CDR3nt: TGTGCCAGCAGCTTAAATCTCCGGGACACCTTGCAGTATTTT; CDR3aa: CASSLNLRDTLQYF
d_gene: TRBD1; len: 18; abundance: NA; j_gene: TRBJ2-6; v_gene: TRBV27; CDR3nt: TGTGCCAGCACCCTATTAGGGACAGCCACCGCTGGGGCCAACGTCCTGACTTTC; CDR3aa: CASTLLGTATAGANVLTF
d_gene: NA; len: 12; abundance: NA; j_gene: TRBJ2-1; v_gene: TRBV29-1; CDR3nt: TGCAGCGCCTACTCGATGTACAATGAGCAGTTCTTC; CDR3aa: CSAYSMYNEQFF
d_gene: NA; len: 14; abundance: NA; j_gene: TRBJ1-3; v_gene: TRBV7-9; CDR3nt: TGTGCCAGCAGCTTAGGGACATTAGGAAACACCATATATTTT; CDR3aa: CASSLGTLGNTIYF
d_gene: TRBD2; len: 13; abundance: NA; j_gene: TRBJ2-7; v_gene: TRBV2; CDR3nt: TGTGCCAGCAGTGTGGGAGGGTGGAGCGAGCAGTACTTC; CDR3aa: CASSVGGWSEQYF
d_gene: TRBD1; len: 15; abundance: NA; j_gene: TRBJ2-4; v_gene: TRBV5-1; CDR3nt: TGCGCCAGCAGCTCCGCACAGGGGGCGGGAAACATTCAGTACTTC; CDR3aa: CASSSAQGAGNIQYF
d_gene: TRBD2; len: 15; abundance: NA; j_gene: TRBJ2-3; v_gene: TRBV6-6; CDR3nt: TGTGCCAGCAGTCATATAGCGGGGGAGGCAGATACGCAGTATTTT; CDR3aa: CASSHIAGEADTQYF
d_gene: TRBD2; len: 15; abundance: few; j_gene: TRBJ2-1; v_gene: TRBV11-2; CDR3nt: TGTGCCAGCAGCTTAGAACAACTAGCGTACAATGAGCAGTTCTTC; CDR3aa: CASSLEQLAYNEQFF
d_gene: TRBD2; len: 15; abundance: NA; j_gene: TRBJ2-2; v_gene: TRBV27; CDR3nt: TGTGCCAGCAGCTCTAGCGGGATCAACACCGGGGAGCTGTTTTTT; CDR3aa: CASSSSGINTGELFF
d_gene: NA; len: 14; abundance: NA; j_gene: TRBJ2-7; v_gene: TRBV6-6; CDR3nt: TGTGCCAGCAGGGAGGAAGCAGAGTCCTACGAGCAGTACTTC; CDR3aa: CASREEAESYEQYF
d_gene: NA; len: 15; abundance: NA; j_gene: TRBJ2-7; v_gene: TRBV2; CDR3nt: TGTGCCAGCAGTGAAGCGTTTATGGGGGCCGGGGAGCAGTACTTC; CDR3aa: CASSEAFMGAGEQYF
d_gene: NA; len: 15; abundance: NA; j_gene: TRBJ2-5; v_gene: TRBV9; CDR3nt: TGTGCCAGCAGCCCCCGACTACAGGGTTCAGAGACCCAGTACTTC; CDR3aa: CASSPRLQGSETQYF
d_gene: NA; len: 13; abundance: NA; j_gene: TRBJ2-5; v_gene: TRBV18; CDR3nt: TGTGCCAGCTCACCCTCCGGGAAGGAGACCCAGTACTTC; CDR3aa: CASSPSGKETQYF
d_gene: NA; len: 15; abundance: NA; j_gene: TRBJ2-5; v_gene: TRBV7-9; CDR3nt: TGTGCCAGCAACCCTAAGGCGGAGATACAAGAGACCCAGTACTTC; CDR3aa: CASNPKAEIQETQYF
d_gene: NA; len: 18; abundance: NA; j_gene: TRBJ1-5; v_gene: TRBV5-1; CDR3nt: TGCGCCAGCATCATCAGTGCAGGGGACCTCTATAGCAATCAGCCCCAGCATTTT; CDR3aa: CASIISAGDLYSNQPQHF
d_gene: TRBD1; len: 16; abundance: NA; j_gene: TRBJ1-5; v_gene: TRBV28; CDR3nt: TGTGCCAGCAGTTCGGCGGACAGGGGCGGAAATCAGCCCCAGCATTTT; CDR3aa: CASSSADRGGNQPQHF
d_gene: NA; len: 15; abundance: NA; j_gene: TRBJ2-1; v_gene: TRBV7-8; CDR3nt: TGTGCCAGCAGCTTAGCGCTTAGCTCCTACAATGAGCAGTTCTTC; CDR3aa: CASSLALSSYNEQFF